The next 22 T cell receptor beta chains were all read from a single sample in a study of shared clonotypes between healthy human individuals. The table came from immunoSEQ multiplex PCR; TCRdb's copy has only in-frame clones and leaves some out. The table shows roughly 2.6 million clones, with around 94% occurring only once. Sample: naive CD4+ T cells sorted from blood. Sample subset: CD45RA+ positively selected. The receptors were gathered from a man aged 18 to 30 in good health.

The sample holds one count of this clone. The chain joins TRBV19 to TRBJ2-1; 13 bases agree with TRBD2. Germline-derived CDR1 and CDR2 are LNHDA and SQIVND (reference sequence). The V and J ends lost 5 bases and 8 bases, in that order; junction bases with no gene match: 3. This CDR3 comprises 14 residues. The DNA of the CDR3 is TGTGCCAGTAGTCGGACTAGCGGGAGATATGAGCAGTTCTTC. This gives the protein CASSRTSGRYEQFF.

This chain links TRBV6-6 with TRBJ2-7; D uncertain. The CDR3 has 12 amino acids. The V gene's germline CDR1 is MNHNY and CDR2 SVGAGI (reference sequence). V dropped 2 bases and J dropped 2 bases, with 4 bases sitting between them. CDR3 protein: CASSYATYEQYF. The CDR3 coding sequence is TGTGCCAGCAGTTACGCAACCTACGAGCAGTACTTC.

The chain employs TRBV6-5 and TRBJ1-5; TRBD1 matches 9 bases. CDR1 and CDR2 from the germline V gene are MNHEY and SVGAGI. The CDR3 sequence is 13 residues long. J gave up 6 bases and V 5 bases, and 2 bases lay outside the gene matches. The DNA of the CDR3 is TGTGCCAGCAGTCCGACAGGGGGTCAGCCCCAGCATTTT. Its translation is CASSPTGGQPQHF.

About this clone itself: The sample holds other DNA sequences that translate to the same CDR3. V usage is TRBV18 and J usage is TRBJ1-2, with a possible D match to TRBD1 (6 bases). Germline V lookup: CDR1 KGHSH, CDR2 LQKENI. Trimming took off 3 bases at V and 3 bases at J, with 8 bases between the two ends. The CDR3 loop spans 13 amino acids. CDR3 coding DNA: TGTGCCAGCTCACCGACAGGTGACTATGGCTACACCTTC. Residues: CASSPTGDYGYTF.

The table lists this clone with a count of one. The V gene is TRBV5-4, the J gene TRBJ2-5; D may match TRBD1 or TRBD2 (5 bases each). Looked up from germline, CDR1 is SGHNT and CDR2 is YYREEE (reference sequence). This CDR3 contains 17 residues. Deletions cut 2 bases from V and 1 base from J, with 18 bases between. This chain's CDR3 is CASSFNVGKGPQETQYF. CDR3 nucleotide sequence: TGTGCCAGCAGCTTTAATGTGGGGAAGGGACCCCAAGAGACCCAGTACTTC.

The chain is built from TRBV27 and TRBJ1-6, with 11 bases fitting TRBD1. V shed 4 bases and J 7 bases; nucleotides not matched to a gene: 0. There are 14 residues in the CDR3. Germline loops: CDR1 MNHEY, CDR2 SMNVEV (reference sequence). Written as DNA, the CDR3 is TGTGCCAGCAGTTGGGACAGGGGGAATTCACCCCTCCACTTT. This translates into CASSWDRGNSPLHF.

The J gene is TRBJ2-1, the V gene TRBV11-2; 11 nucleotides agree with TRBD2. This CDR3 region has 16 residues. V was pared by 5 bases and J by 4 bases, with 7 bases of the junction left unmatched. Germline V gene sequence: CDR1 SGHAT, CDR2 FQNNGV. The CDR3 protein is CASSHNLAGGYNEQFF. Written as DNA, the CDR3 is TGTGCCAGCAGCCATAACCTAGCGGGAGGTTACAATGAGCAGTTCTTC.

This sequence joins TRBV10-2 and TRBJ1-1; tentative D call: TRBD1 (5 bases). CDR3 length: 15 amino acids. The ends were cut back, 7 bases at V and 8 bases at J, with 23 bases in the middle. Germline values: CDR1 WSHSY, CDR2 SAAADI. The CDR3 reads CASIYLAGNFPEAFF. The CDR3 DNA reads TGCGCCAGCATTTATTTGGCAGGGAATTTTCCCGAAGCTTTCTTT.

The rearrangement uses TRBV19 and TRBJ2-5; no clear D. CDR1 is LNHDA and CDR2 is SQIVND in the germline V gene (reference sequence). The length of the CDR3 is 13 residues. The ends were cut back, 0 bases at V and 8 bases at J, with 10 bases in the middle. CDR3 sequence (DNA): TGTGCCAGTAGTATAGAGCCTAGACACACCCAGTACTTC. Translating it yields CASSIEPRHTQYF.

The V and J genes are TRBV10-1 and TRBJ2-3; the D gene is possibly TRBD1 (6 bases). Germline V gives CDR1 WNHNN, CDR2 SYGVQD (reference sequence). Trimming pared 5 bases from V and 2 bases from J, leaving 11 bases between. The CDR3 spans 14 residues. This chain's CDR3 is CASSWTASTDTQYF. The CDR3 nucleotides read TGCGCCAGCAGTTGGACAGCCTCCACAGATACGCAGTATTTT.

J is TRBJ1-2 and V is TRBV6-5; weak D call: TRBD1 (5 bases). The germline V gene encodes CDR1 MNHEY and CDR2 SVGAGI. The CDR3 is made up of 13 amino acids. Between the trimmed V and J ends, which lost 6 bases and 5 bases, there was a span of 13 bases. The CDR3 nucleotides read TGTGCCAGCAGCCGCAATGGGGGGTATGGCTACACCTTC. This sequence encodes CASSRNGGYGYTF.

This chain connects TRBV5-1 to TRBJ2-3; TRBD2 matches 8 bases. Germline V gene data show CDR1 as SGHRS and CDR2 as YFSETQ. The CDR3 contains 17 residues. V was pared by 3 bases and J by 3 bases, with 12 bases of the junction left unmatched. The CDR3 sequence: CASSSVGGGSGTDTQYF. CDR3 in DNA: TGCGCCAGCAGCTCGGTCGGCGGGGGGAGCGGGACAGATACGCAGTATTTT.

This chain joins TRBV28 and TRBJ1-4; TRBD1 might be the D (5 bases). V was cut by 5 bases and J by 10 bases, with 14 bases left in between. Germline values: CDR1 MDHEN, CDR2 SYDVKM. The CDR3 contains 13 residues. This chain's CDR3 is CASSLTQGGKLFF. DNA of the CDR3: TGTGCCAGCAGTCTAACCCAGGGAGGAAAACTGTTTTTT. Full variable domain (remainder filled in from reference TRBV28 and TRBJ1-4): DVKVTQSSRYLVKRTGEKVFLECVQDMDHENMFWYRQDPGLGLRLIYFSYDVKMKEKGDIPEGYSVSREKKERFSLILESASTNQTSMYLCASSLTQGGKLFFGSGTQLSVL.

The chain is built from TRBV12-5 and TRBJ2-5, with no clear D. The germline CDR1 and CDR2 sequences are LGHNT and FRNRAP. This CDR3 region has 13 residues. The V and J ends lost 7 bases and 1 base respectively, with 10 bases between them. CDR3 nucleotides: TGTGCTAGTGCTCGAGGCGGCCAAGAGACCCAGTACTTC. Residues: CASARGGQETQYF.

This clone was recorded once. The chain employs TRBV30 and TRBJ2-5; TRBD1 matches 8 bases. Germline assignment: CDR1 GTSNPN and CDR2 SVGIG (reference sequence). The length of the CDR3 is 13 residues. V gave up 7 bases and J gave up 2 bases; unmatched junction bases: 6. CDR3: CASTGARQETQYF. DNA for the CDR3: TGTGCCTCGACAGGGGCAAGGCAAGAGACCCAGTACTTC.

V gene TRBV10-3 combines with J gene TRBJ2-2; D is unclear. The CDR3 has 18 residues. The V gene lost 3 bases and the J gene lost 0 bases, with 17 bases spanning the gap. In germline, CDR1 is ENHRY, CDR2 SYGVKD. The CDR3 spells CAISDHYRGYANTGELFF. As DNA, the CDR3 is TGTGCCATCAGTGATCACTATAGAGGTTACGCGAACACCGGGGAGCTGTTTTTT.

This sequence joins TRBV5-1 and TRBJ1-3; the D is unclear. Germline CDR1 reads SGHRS; CDR2 reads YFSETQ. Trimming shortened V by 0 bases and J by 0 bases, and 7 bases separated the two germline ends. The CDR3 totals 15 residues. CDR3 loop: CASSLGQVSGNTIYF. CDR3 in DNA: TGCGCCAGCAGCTTGGGTCAGGTCTCTGGAAACACCATATATTTT.

A remark on this clone: Distinct nucleotide sequences in the sample also encode this CDR3. The chain uses TRBV28 and TRBJ1-1, with 7 bases identical to TRBD1. The CDR3 is 13 residues long. Trimming removed 6 bases from V and 2 bases from J; junction bases left unmatched: 3. Per germline, CDR1 MDHEN and CDR2 SYDVKM. CDR3 in DNA: TGTGCCAGCAGGCGACAGGGAAACACTGAAGCTTTCTTT. It is translated as CASRRQGNTEAFF.

This chain joins TRBV6-6 and TRBJ1-2; D is undetermined. The V gene's germline CDR1 is MNHNY and CDR2 SVGAGI (reference sequence). This CDR3 spans 11 amino acids. Trimming pared 2 bases from V and 8 bases from J, leaving 6 bases between. The CDR3 nucleotides are TGTGCCAGCAGTTACCCGCGAGGCTACACCTTC. This sequence encodes CASSYPRGYTF.

V is TRBV19 and J is TRBJ1-1; D is possibly TRBD1 (5 bases). CDR3 length: 15 amino acids. V lost 9 bases, J lost 1 base, and 18 bases lay in between. In germline, CDR1 is LNHDA, CDR2 SQIVND (reference sequence). CDR3 nucleotides: TGTGCCAGCGGGTCTGGGGCGACACGGAACACTGAAGCTTTCTTT. Its protein is CASGSGATRNTEAFF. Full variable domain (outside the CDR3, taken from reference TRBV19 and TRBJ1-1): DGGITQSPKYLFRKEGQNVTLSCEQNLNHDAMYWYRQDPGQGLRLIYYSQIVNDFQKGDIAEGYSVSREKKESFPLTVTSAQKNPTAFYLCASGSGATRNTEAFFGQGTRLTVV.

The rearrangement links TRBV5-1 to TRBJ2-3; D gene uncertain. The germline CDR1 and CDR2 sequences are SGHRS and YFSETQ. This CDR3 comprises 15 residues. Trimming left V 4 bases short and J 1 base short, with 13 bases between. CDR3 in amino acids: CASSPPYGGTDTQYF. The CDR3 bases are TGCGCCAGCAGCCCCCCTTACGGCGGCACAGATACGCAGTATTTT.

The V and J genes are TRBV5-1 and TRBJ2-3, with TRBD1 as a possible D gene (5 bases). Per germline, CDR1 SGHRS and CDR2 YFSETQ. Trimming took 4 bases from V and 6 from J, leaving 9 bases between them. This CDR3 contains 12 residues. The CDR3 loop is CASSPDIDTQYF. For the CDR3, the DNA is TGCGCCAGCAGCCCGGACATCGATACGCAGTATTTT.